The source of this TCR beta chain is a study of blood T cell repertoires in COVID-19. V was clipped by 5 bases and J by 3 bases; unmatched bases: 7. The CDR3 is made up of 15 amino acids. CDR1 and CDR2 (germline): SEHNR, FQNEAQ (reference sequence). Using immunoSEQ multiplex PCR, the repertoire was profiled, and TCRdb retains in-frame clones only, with some absent. This sample carries fewer than 300,000 clones, roughly 93% of them seen once, and the ten largest clones take 2.3%. The sequencing input was PBMCs or T cells enriched from blood (not recorded which). This rearrangement joins TRBV7-9 to TRBJ2-1, with 7 bases identical to TRBD2. The receptor was isolated from a middle-aged woman with acute COVID-19. The CDR3 here is CASSGGQRDYNEQFF. The CDR3 coding sequence is TGTGCCAGCAGCGGTGGGCAGCGGGACTACAATGAGCAGTTCTTC.